This T cell receptor beta chain was obtained from a study of T cell responses to AZD1222 COVID-19 vaccine. Sequencing was performed with immunoSEQ multiplex PCR; in TCRdb, only in-frame clones are kept and a portion is missing. The sample lists about 64,000 clones, 75% to 95% seen once, with approximately 6.3% in the top ten. As concerns this clone: The target antigen is unknown.

V lost 1 base, J lost 1 base, and 8 bases lay in between. CDR3 length: 15 amino acids. CDR1 is MGHRA, CDR2 YSYEKL, per germline. Study conclusions and caveats: Spike-specific TCR breadth and depth rose after two AZD1222 doses. At baseline, just a handful of AZD1222 recipients tested seropositive.

This rearrangement joins TRBV4-1 to TRBJ1-3; D gene unclear. The TCR sequence derives from an adult who received the MenACWY meningococcal vaccine as a control. Sequencing was performed on peripheral blood, taken 28 days after the second dose of the MenACWY control vaccine. The CDR3 loop reads CASSQVGGSGNTIYF. The CDR3 DNA follows: TGCGCCAGCAGCCAAGTAGGAGGGTCTGGAAACACCATATATTTT.